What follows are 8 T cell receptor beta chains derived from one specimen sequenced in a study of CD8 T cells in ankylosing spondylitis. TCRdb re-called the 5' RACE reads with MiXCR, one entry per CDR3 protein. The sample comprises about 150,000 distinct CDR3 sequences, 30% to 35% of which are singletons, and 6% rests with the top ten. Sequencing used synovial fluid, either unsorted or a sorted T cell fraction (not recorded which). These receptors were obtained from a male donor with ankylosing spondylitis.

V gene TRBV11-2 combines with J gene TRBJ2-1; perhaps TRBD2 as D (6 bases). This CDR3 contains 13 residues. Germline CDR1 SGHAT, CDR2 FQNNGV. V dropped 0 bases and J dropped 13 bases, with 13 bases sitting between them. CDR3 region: CASSLDGTFHQFF. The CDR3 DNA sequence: TGTGCCAGCAGCTTAGATGGGACTTTTCACCAGTTCTTC.

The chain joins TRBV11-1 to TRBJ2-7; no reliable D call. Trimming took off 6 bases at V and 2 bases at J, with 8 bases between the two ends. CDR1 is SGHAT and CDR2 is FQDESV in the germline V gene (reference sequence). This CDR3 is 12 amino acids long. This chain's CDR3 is CASRDPPYEQYF. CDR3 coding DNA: TGTGCCAGCAGAGACCCCCCCTACGAGCAGTACTTC.

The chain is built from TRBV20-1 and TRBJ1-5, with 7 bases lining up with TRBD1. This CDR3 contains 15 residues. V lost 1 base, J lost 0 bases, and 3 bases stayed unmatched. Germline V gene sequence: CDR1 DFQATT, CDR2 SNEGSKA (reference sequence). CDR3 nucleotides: TGCAGTGCTAGAGCAGGGACAGCTAGCAATCAGCCCCAGCATTTT. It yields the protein CSARAGTASNQPQHF.

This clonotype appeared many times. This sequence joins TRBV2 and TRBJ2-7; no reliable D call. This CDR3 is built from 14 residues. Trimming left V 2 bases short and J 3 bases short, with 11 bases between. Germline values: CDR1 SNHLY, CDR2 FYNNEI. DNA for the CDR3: TGTGCCAGCAGTGAACTCCCCAGGAGCTACGAGCAGTACTTC. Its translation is CASSELPRSYEQYF.

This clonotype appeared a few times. The CDR3 region has the DNA TGTGCCAGCAGCCAACTACTAGCGGGGATAACAGATACGCAGTATTTT. Residues: CASSQLLAGITDTQYF. The chain joins TRBV4-2 to TRBJ2-3; 10 nucleotides agree with TRBD2. The J segment lost 3 bases and the V segment lost 2 bases, leaving 5 bases of the junction unmatched. Germline CDR1 LGHNA, CDR2 YNFKEQ. This CDR3 spans 16 amino acids.

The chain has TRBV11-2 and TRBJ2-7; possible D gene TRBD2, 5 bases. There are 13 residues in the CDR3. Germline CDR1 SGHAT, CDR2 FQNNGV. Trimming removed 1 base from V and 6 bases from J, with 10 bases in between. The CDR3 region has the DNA TGTGCCAGCAGCTTAGGAGGGCCCGCCGAGCAGTACTTC. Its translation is CASSLGGPAEQYF.

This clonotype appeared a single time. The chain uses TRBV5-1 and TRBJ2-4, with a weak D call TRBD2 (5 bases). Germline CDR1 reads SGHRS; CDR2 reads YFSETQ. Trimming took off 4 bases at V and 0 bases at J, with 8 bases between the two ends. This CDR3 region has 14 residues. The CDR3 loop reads CASSPGGAKNIQYF. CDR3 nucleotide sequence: TGCGCCAGCAGCCCCGGAGGAGCCAAAAACATTCAGTACTTC.

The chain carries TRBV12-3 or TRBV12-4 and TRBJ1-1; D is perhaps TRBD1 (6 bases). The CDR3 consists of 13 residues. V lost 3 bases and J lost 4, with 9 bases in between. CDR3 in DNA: TGTGCCAGCAGTTTTAAGGGGGGCACTGAAGCTTTCTTT. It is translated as CASSFKGGTEAFF.